This note documents a single TCR beta chain sequence. The data were taken from a study of blood T cell repertoires in COVID-19. Study at large: Spain, Italy and the United States supplied samples that represented acute and convalescent COVID-19.

Germline CDR1 is SEHNR and CDR2 is FQNEAQ (reference sequence). With V trimmed by 1 base and J by 14 bases, 3 bases remained unmatched. The CDR3 has 12 residues. As originally analysed: Using reference gene primer amplification, nucleated cell counts were estimated. The data were produced by immunoSEQ multiplex PCR, yet TCRdb's version contains in-frame clones alone and is incomplete. The DNA gave D and trimming, while V, J and clone size come from that table. The sample holds some 220,000 clones, under 90% seen once. The sequence was collected from a woman aged 55-70 years who had recovered from COVID-19. The gene calls are TRBV7-9 and TRBJ1-4; 8 bases fit TRBD1. Specimen: peripheral blood. The CDR3: CASSLGTGFLFF. CDR3 nucleotide sequence: TGTGCCAGCAGCTTAGGGACAGGGTTTCTGTTTTTT.